This T cell receptor (beta chain) was identified during a study of blood T cell repertoires in COVID-19. Repertoires were generated with immunoSEQ multiplex PCR, while TCRdb's copy carries only in-frame clones and drops some. The sample holds 100,000 to 150,000 clones, about 90% seen once. CDR3 length: 19 residues. Germline assignment: CDR1 MNHEY and CDR2 SMNVEV (reference sequence). Notes on this clone: Germline and junction disagree at one end, which may indicate a read error.

Sample: peripheral blood. This TCR derives from a man in his 70s who had recovered from COVID-19. J is TRBJ2-6 and V is TRBV27; 11 bases are a match to TRBD2. CDR3 residues: CASSLYSLAGGSGANVLTF. The CDR3 DNA follows: TGTGCCAGCAGCTTATATTCGCTAGCGGGGGGCTCTGGGGCCAACGTCCTGACTTTC.